A single sample gave rise to the 19 T cell receptor beta chains below, sequenced in a study of regulatory T cells in long-lasting Graves disease. iRepertoire HTBI primers and Arm-PCR of CDR3 regions built TCR beta libraries. TCRdb reanalysed the multiplex PCR reads using MiXCR and keeps one entry per CDR3 protein. The data show about 430,000 distinct CDR3 sequences, around 20% seen once. This sample's time point: persistent/refractory GD, antithyroid drugs over 5 years with positive TRAb. RNA isolated from PBMCs was used to make the TCR library. Sequenced here: peripheral blood mononuclear cells (PBMCs), sampled when the disease was refractory, from a patient treated with antithyroid drugs. These receptors were collected from a female donor with Graves disease.

Many counts were recorded for this clonotype. The V gene is TRBV28, the J gene TRBJ2-7; 8 bases fit TRBD1. Trimming removed 5 bases from V and 3 bases from J; junction bases left unmatched: 9. Germline V gene data show CDR1 as MDHEN and CDR2 as SYDVKM. This CDR3 spans 15 amino acids. The CDR3 nucleotides read TGTGCCAGCAGTCTCCAGGGGGCTAGGAGCTACGAGCAGTACTTC. Translating gives CASSLQGARSYEQYF. The variable domain in full, with the rest retrieved from reference TRBV28 and TRBJ2-7, is DVKVTQSSRYLVKRTGEKVFLECVQDMDHENMFWYRQDPGLGLRLIYFSYDVKMKEKGDIPEGYSVSREKKERFSLILESASTNQTSMYLCASSLQGARSYEQYFGPGTRLTVT.

CDR3 nucleotide sequence: TGCAGTGCTAGCGCGGGGCCCTACGAGCAGTACTTC. Its protein product is CSASAGPYEQYF. The chain couples TRBV20-1 to TRBJ2-7; tentatively, D is TRBD2 (6 bases). Germline V gene lookup returns CDR1 DFQATT and CDR2 SNEGSKA (reference sequence). V was pared by 3 bases and J by 2 bases, with 8 bases between. This CDR3 comprises 12 residues.

The genes are TRBV3-1 and TRBJ2-3; no definite D call. This CDR3 contains 13 residues. The germline V gene encodes CDR1 LGHDT and CDR2 YNNKEL (reference sequence). The germline V and J ends were trimmed by 4 bases and 5 bases, with 10 bases remaining between them. CDR3 DNA: TGTGCCAGCAGCCGTCGTTGGGAAGATACGCAGTATTTT. Translation: CASSRRWEDTQYF.

The chain uses TRBV9 and TRBJ2-2; D unresolved. In germline, CDR1 is SGDLS, CDR2 YYNGEE. Between the trimmed V and J ends, which lost 3 bases and 5 bases, there was a span of 11 bases. The CDR3 covers 14 residues. The CDR3 here is CASSAPWGTGELFF. The CDR3 bases are TGTGCCAGCAGCGCCCCCTGGGGTACCGGGGAGCTGTTTTTT.

Ten or more counts support this clonotype. This rearrangement joins TRBV28 to TRBJ2-7; weak D call: TRBD1 (5 bases). The CDR3 has 15 amino acids. Trimming removed 3 bases from V and 4 bases from J, with 16 bases in between. Germline values: CDR1 MDHEN, CDR2 SYDVKM. The CDR3 DNA reads TGTGCCAGCAGTTTTCGGCAGGGTAGGTGGTACGAGCAGTACTTC. Encoded protein: CASSFRQGRWYEQYF.

This chain connects TRBV3-1 to TRBJ2-2, with 8 positions matching TRBD2. This CDR3 is built from 15 residues. CDR1 is LGHDT, CDR2 YNNKEL, per germline (reference sequence). The ends lost 2 bases at V and 3 bases at J; junction bases unmatched: 2. The CDR3 DNA reads as TGTGCCAGCAGCCAATCACTAGCGGACACCGGGGAGCTGTTTTTT. Amino acid sequence: CASSQSLADTGELFF. Based on the CDR3 plus reference TRBV3-1 and TRBJ2-2, the full variable domain is DTAVSQTPKYLVTQMGNDKSIKCEQNLGHDTMYWYKQDSKKFLKIMFSYNNKELIINETVPNRFSPKSPDKAHLNLHINSLELGDSAVYFCASSQSLADTGELFFGEGSRLTVL.

Points on this clonotype: Since a much larger clone is just one base distant, this may be a read error. The chain uses TRBV7-2 and TRBJ1-1; 10 nucleotides align to TRBD1. The CDR3 is 17 residues long. Germline CDR1 and CDR2: SGHTA and FQGNSA. The DNA for the CDR3 is TGTGCCAGCAGCTCCGCCCCGGGACAGGGGACGAACACTGAAGCTCTCTTT. Its translation: CASSSAPGQGTNTEALF.

The table lists this clonotype with a few counts. The J gene is TRBJ1-1, the V gene TRBV19; tentative D call: TRBD1 (6 bases). Trimming left V 3 bases short and J 3 bases short, with 11 bases between. This CDR3 has 14 amino acids. The germline V gene has CDR1 LNHDA and CDR2 SQIVND (reference sequence). This chain's CDR3 is CASSMYSGDTEAFF. As DNA, the CDR3 is TGTGCCAGTAGTATGTATTCAGGGGACACTGAAGCTTTCTTT. Full variable domain (rest looked up from reference TRBV19 and TRBJ1-1): DGGITQSPKYLFRKEGQNVTLSCEQNLNHDAMYWYRQDPGQGLRLIYYSQIVNDFQKGDIAEGYSVSREKKESFPLTVTSAQKNPTAFYLCASSMYSGDTEAFFGQGTRLTVV.

V gene TRBV12-3 or TRBV12-4 combines with J gene TRBJ1-2; D unclear. CDR3 length equals 14 residues. V gave up 6 bases and J gave up 4 bases, with 15 bases separating them. The CDR3 DNA reads TGTGCCAGCAGACTTCAGGCGCTTCCCTATGGCTACACCTTC. Translated, it gives CASRLQALPYGYTF.

The table lists this clonotype with a few counts. The J gene is TRBJ2-2, the V gene TRBV7-2; 7 nucleotides align to TRBD2. Germline loops: CDR1 SGHTA, CDR2 FQGNSA. This CDR3 comprises 14 residues. V gave up 5 bases and J gave up 6 bases; unmatched junction bases: 6. CDR3 loop: CASSLGTIAGELFF. In nucleotides, the CDR3 is TGTGCCAGCAGCCTCGGGACTATAGCCGGGGAGCTGTTTTTT.

The sample holds many counts of this clonotype. V gene TRBV12-3 or TRBV12-4 combines with J gene TRBJ2-5; D remains ambiguous. Trimming pared 3 bases from V and 5 bases from J, leaving 16 bases between. The CDR3 is 15 amino acids. CDR3 loop: CASSFWAVGGETQYF. The DNA for the CDR3 is TGTGCCAGCAGTTTTTGGGCAGTTGGCGGTGAGACCCAGTACTTC.

This clonotype showed up many times. The chain joins TRBV28 to TRBJ2-7; D is unresolved. Germline assignment: CDR1 MDHEN and CDR2 SYDVKM. Trimming removed 2 bases at V and 3 bases at J, with 17 bases between. This CDR3 region has 16 residues. The CDR3 DNA sequence: TGTGCCAGCAGTTTAGTTGGCACAAGGATCGACTACGAGCAGTACTTC. This translates into CASSLVGTRIDYEQYF.

The chain links TRBV18 to TRBJ1-1; 7 bases match TRBD1. J gave up 6 bases and V 0 bases, and 4 bases lay outside the gene matches. Looked up from germline, CDR1 is KGHSH and CDR2 is LQKENI. This CDR3 is built from 14 residues. CDR3 sequence reads: CASSPPTGIAEAFF. The CDR3 DNA reads as TGTGCCAGCTCACCACCGACAGGGATCGCTGAAGCTTTCTTT.

This clonotype was counted between two and nine times. This rearrangement joins TRBV20-1 to TRBJ1-5; TRBD1 matches 11 bases. The V segment lost 0 bases and the J segment 5 bases; nucleotides outside the gene matches: 9. The CDR3 has 17 amino acids. The V gene's germline CDR1 is DFQATT and CDR2 SNEGSKA (reference sequence). For the CDR3, the DNA is TGCAGTGCTAGAGATGTGGGACAGGGGGTAGGGGATCAGCCCCAGCATTTT. Translated, it gives CSARDVGQGVGDQPQHF.

This chain uses TRBV25-1 with TRBJ1-2; 10 bases agree with TRBD1. With 6 bases clipped from V and 7 bases from J, the junction kept 2 bases outside the gene matches. Germline assignment: CDR1 MGHDK and CDR2 SYGVNS. The CDR3 has 12 amino acids. This CDR3 reads CASRTGGFGYTF. For the CDR3, the DNA is TGTGCCAGCAGGACAGGGGGCTTTGGCTACACCTTC.

This chain links TRBV4-2 with TRBJ2-7, with D uncertain. Trimming cost V 1 base and J 6 bases, with 10 bases left between them. Germline CDR1 reads LGHNA; CDR2 reads YNFKEQ. CDR3 size: 13 residues. This CDR3 reads CASSQAVASEQYF. The CDR3 DNA reads TGTGCCAGCAGCCAAGCGGTGGCCTCCGAGCAGTACTTC.

For the CDR3, the DNA is TGTGCCAGCAGCCAGTTTGCGGGAGGGAATGAGCAGTTCTTC. This sequence encodes CASSQFAGGNEQFF. The rearrangement joins TRBV3-1 to TRBJ2-1, with TRBD2 matching over 9 bases. V shed 3 bases, J shed 7 bases, and the junction held 4 bases outside the gene matches. The CDR3 runs 14 residues. Looked up from germline, CDR1 is LGHDT and CDR2 is YNNKEL (reference sequence).

This clonotype was picked up one time. A much larger clone lies a single base off, so this may be a read error. The chain employs TRBV6-2 or TRBV6-3 and TRBJ2-7; 7 bases line up with TRBD1. Germline trimming cut 10 bases from V and 0 bases from J; bases unmatched to any gene: 12. Germline lookup yields CDR1 MNHEY and CDR2 SVGEGT. The CDR3 is made up of 15 amino acids. The CDR3 is CATLLRGSNSYEQYF. As DNA, the CDR3 is TGTGCCACCTTACTCAGGGGGTCTAACTCCTACGAGCAGTACTTC.

In regard to this clonotype: Germline is not matched at one junction end, which may reflect a read error. V gene TRBV6-1 combines with J gene TRBJ1-1; TRBD1 agrees at 8 bases. This CDR3 spans 14 amino acids. CDR1 MNHNS and CDR2 SASEGT come from the germline V gene. Here the CDR3 reads CTSETGVTNTEAFF. The CDR3 region has the DNA TGTACCAGTGAGACAGGGGTCACGAACACTGAAGCTTTCTTT.